This TCR beta chain was profiled in a study of post-analysis software for immune sequencing data. Study as a whole: Several disease courses (relapsing-remitting, secondary progressive and progressive-relapsing) of multiple sclerosis were included.

This CDR3 is built from 13 residues. Trimming removed 5 bases from V and 5 bases from J, with 15 bases in between. Germline-derived CDR1 and CDR2 are DFQATT and SNEGSKA (reference sequence). To note about this clonotype: What it binds is unknown.

The TCR beta cDNA libraries carried unique molecular identifiers. cDNA molecules numbering about half a million came from around 0.96 to 9.9 million T cells. MiXCR was run by TCRdb on the PCR reads, yielding one entry per CDR3 protein. This sample has around 500,000 distinct CDR3 sequences, with around a third found just once. Findings and caveats of the study: With TRBV5-6, TRBV5-1 and TRBV20-1 included, about five TRBV segments were more frequent in patients than in controls. Relative to controls, patients with multiple sclerosis showed significantly lower normalized Chao1 diversity. Batch-matched samples strongly co-clustered by F measure.

V is TRBV20-1 and J is TRBJ1-1; D call uncertain. The sequenced sample was blood. This clonotype originated in a girl aged 2-17 years with multiple sclerosis. CDR3 in DNA: TGCAGTGCTTACACTAACTATGGGACTGAAGCTTTCTTT. Translated, it gives CSAYTNYGTEAFF.